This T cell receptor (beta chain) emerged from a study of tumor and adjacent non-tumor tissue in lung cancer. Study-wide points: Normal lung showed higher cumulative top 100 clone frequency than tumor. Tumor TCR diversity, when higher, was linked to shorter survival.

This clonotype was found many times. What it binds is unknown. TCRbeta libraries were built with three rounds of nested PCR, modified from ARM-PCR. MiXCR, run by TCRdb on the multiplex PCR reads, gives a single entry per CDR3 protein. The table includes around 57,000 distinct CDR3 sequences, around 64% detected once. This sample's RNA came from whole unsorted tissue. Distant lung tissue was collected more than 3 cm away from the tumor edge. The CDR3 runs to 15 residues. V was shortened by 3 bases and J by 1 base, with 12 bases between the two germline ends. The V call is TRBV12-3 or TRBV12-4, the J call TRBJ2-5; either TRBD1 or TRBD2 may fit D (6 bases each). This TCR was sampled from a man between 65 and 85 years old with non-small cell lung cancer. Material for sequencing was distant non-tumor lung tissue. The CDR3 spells CASSFGGHFQETQYF. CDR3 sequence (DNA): TGTGCCAGCAGTTTCGGGGGACATTTCCAAGAGACCCAGTACTTC.